This TCR beta chain was recorded in a study of blood T cell repertoires in COVID-19. The CDR3 sequence is 14 residues long. Germline V CDR1 and CDR2: SGHNT, YYREEE (reference sequence). Trimming cost V 4 bases and J 9 bases; bases outside gene matches: 7. Generated by immunoSEQ multiplex PCR, the TCRdb table keeps only in-frame clones and is missing some. The table has about 250,000 clones, about nine tenths seen once. The clonotype originates from a woman aged 50 to 65 who had recovered from COVID-19. V and J are TRBV5-4 and TRBJ2-1; 10 nucleotides line up with TRBD2. Sequencing used PBMCs or T cells enriched from blood (not recorded which). CDR3 coding DNA: TGTGCCAGCAGCCCTAGCGGGAGTCGCTTTGAGCAGTTCTTC. This sequence encodes CASSPSGSRFEQFF.